The present T cell receptor (beta chain) was sequenced within a study of cytomegalovirus exposure and HLA in healthy donors (TCRdb year 2017). For the wider study: According to an earlier analysis of around 600 of the donors, some 180 million T cells yielded over 90 million unique TCR beta sequences and about 300 Gb of sequence data. Roughly 300 gigabases of sequencing data and 78 million or so unique TCR sequences were included in an early release covering 550 to 650 HLA-typed donors. Of the approximately 400 genotyped donors, 81% fell in the genetic ancestry cluster associated with self-reported Caucasian donors. The study was designed to test whether signatures of past pathogen exposure could be identified by cataloging public T cell receptors. The study profiled the T cell repertoires of 500 to 800 subjects by immunosequencing and related them to cytomegalovirus serostatus. Along with the roughly 700-subject first cohort, a separate validation cohort of some 130 different subjects was used. High-throughput TCR immunosequencing, statistical association of individual TCRs with disease status, and machine learning were combined to predict cytomegalovirus infection status. To study patterns of TCR occurrence, a later analysis re-analyzed previously published TCR beta repertoires from 650 to 750 donors and added high-resolution HLA genotyping. In the later analysis, no new phenotypic data were used to find candidate immune exposures; instead, reliance was placed on TCR beta sequences and their occurrence across donors. An earlier analysis of approximately 500 of the donors applied high-throughput TCR beta sequencing to assess whether each TCR beta V gene segment acted as functional or pseudogenic. Donor age, sex, ethnicity and CMV serostatus were compiled alongside the repertoire data. In a later genetic analysis, genome-wide SNP genotypes for about 55% of the roughly 700 donors were used, and that subset was treated as a discovery cohort. All discovery cohort repertoires had been generated on a single sequencing platform. HLA typing covered class I and class II loci at four-digit resolution. The number of typed donors differed by locus: about 620-630 for A, B, C, DRB1 and DQB1; 500 to 550 for DQA1; approximately 600 for DPA1; and about 450 for DPB1. Several DR-DQ haplotypes were handled as single units for association and clustering because linkage in the cohort was strong. On average, roughly 250,000 unique TCR beta nucleotide sequences were sequenced per donor among roughly 430 genotyped donors of the cohort, with 15% to 20% of those sequences being non-productive.

Points the paper makes about the study in general: CMV serostatus was the only immune exposure information available for the cohort. Across donors, most TCR sequences were observed very rarely, whereas some public TCRs were present in many individuals. A further reported finding was that TCR beta sequences accurately predicted the HLA-A and HLA-B alleles for most subjects in the first cohort. V-gene and J-gene trimming of TCR beta chains was associated with a missense DCLRE1C variant in a later genetic analysis, and the association was replicated in an independent cohort. In vitro tests confirmed that a few of the cytomegalovirus-associated TCR beta chains recognize cytomegalovirus antigens. The 87-base-pair reads could not distinguish some IMGT-functional V segments, including TRBV6-2 and TRBV6-3, so those segments were excluded. It was suggested by the authors that the approach could potentially be generalized to other disease states and immunological phenotypes. In both the original and validation cohorts, the classifier was reported to diagnose cytomegalovirus status with high specificity and sensitivity. Because counts were too low, roughly 18 rarely observed V segments, including chromosome 9 orphons, were left out of the earlier analysis of over 550 of the donors. Only TCR beta chains were sequenced in this cohort, and the absence of alpha or paired-chain data limited detectable features. Several of the top co-occurrence clusters appeared to be linked to parvovirus B19, influenza, CMV and Epstein-Barr virus, according to a later analysis. A group of highly shared sequence variants was considered likely to be a technical artifact of the sequencing pipeline. The presence/absence analyses assumed that sequencing depth was roughly uniform across donors, and that assumption may not be true. Specific HLA alleles were associated with 16,951 TCR beta sequences at a false discovery rate of 0.05 in a later analysis. In an earlier analysis of approximately 590 of the donors, most TCR beta V segments appeared in productive rearrangements about 87% or about 30% of the time, broadly matching IMGT annotations. In a later analysis, HLA-associated TCR beta chains were found to be more clonally expanded and to have lower generation probabilities than equally common non-associated chains. Strong co-occurrence of HLA alleles, especially DR and DQ, made assigning TCR associations to individual alleles difficult. A total of some 180 TCR beta chains were listed by the study as associated with cytomegalovirus. In a later genetic analysis, fewer N-insertions in productive TCRs were reported among donors in an Asian-associated ancestry cluster than the roughly 700-donor mean. In a later analysis, TCR association rates were found to vary across HLA loci, with the most associated TCRs seen for DRB1 alleles and the fewest for HLA-C alleles. In a later analysis, most CMV-associated TCR beta chains were found to appear HLA-restricted, with HLA associations seemingly driven largely by CMV exposure. Because HLA typing was unavailable for some donors at each locus, only the typed subset was used in association tests. Correlated functional status among segregating V segments might reflect linkage disequilibrium, but an unknown experimental factor could not be ruled out.

About this clone: Its antigen specificity is not known. Per-base qualities were not stored, and no clone one base away is much larger.

Receptors were amplified or captured by the immunoSEQ multiplex PCR assay. A mixture of 60 forward primers for TCR Vbeta segments and 13 reverse primers for TCR Jbeta segments was used in the multiplex PCR. The CDR3 region of rearranged TCR beta genes was amplified from genomic DNA with a multiplex PCR assay. The amplified TCR beta libraries were sequenced on the Illumina HiSeq System as 87-base-pair reads. Turning to the authors' computational methods: In a later analysis, about 80 million unique TCR beta chains were counted across the 650 to 750 repertoires, and roughly 10 million of these chains were shared by at least two donors. Raw reads were error-corrected and collapsed into unique sequences by a nearest-neighbor algorithm in which closely related sequences were merged to remove PCR and sequencing errors. V, D and J gene segments were assigned by aligning CDR3 sequences to IMGT reference sequences. For a sequence to be retained, a match of at least six nucleotides was required to both a V gene segment and a J gene segment. Rearrangements were called productive when the CDR3 lacked stop codons and stayed in frame with V and J; all others were non-productive. CDR3 was defined according to IMGT convention as the region running from the second conserved V-encoded cysteine to the conserved J-encoded phenylalanine. The earlier analysis of about 590 of the donors excluded sequences that lacked an unambiguous match to a single V gene segment. An earlier analysis of just under 600 of the donors called V segments functional above 56.7% productive rearrangements and segregating when the between-donor standard deviation exceeded 5%. A statistical classification framework was built for diagnosing cytomegalovirus status from the catalog of TCR beta chain sequences. In a later analysis, V and J genes were assigned by comparing TCR nucleotide sequences against IMGT/GENE-DB human TR gene sequences. In a later analysis, CDR3 sequences and most-parsimonious VDJ recombination scenarios were assigned using the TCRdist pipeline. In a later analysis, each TCR beta chain was defined by its CDR3 amino acid sequence together with its V-gene family, and reads lacking a unique V-gene family were excluded. To address suspected cross-contamination and a sequencing artifact, a later analysis removed some 620 highly shared, low-generation-probability nucleotide sequences. A later analysis calculated a clonal expansion index for each public chain from normalized within-repertoire ranks of inferred template counts. Generation probabilities in a later analysis came from a VDJ recombination model fitted to out-of-frame rearrangements, and those results were checked against IGoR. Hypergeometric tests were used in a later analysis to score TCR-TCR, TCR-HLA and TCR-CMV co-occurrence, with a repertoire-size bias correction applied to the TCR pairs. To estimate false discovery rates, a later analysis permuted the HLA or CMV assignments 20 times. In a later analysis, co-occurring TCRs were grouped using DBSCAN, and TCRdist sequence similarity was added for clustering within HLA-allele-positive subsets. For co-occurrence clustering, repertoires with fewer than 30,000 or more than 120,000 public chains were excluded, along with 5 or 6 repertoires with anomalous nucleotide sharing. TCRdb re-hosts the immuneACCESS table, in-frame sequences only. Its copies lack some clones; in the studies checked, an unresolved V gene accounts for under half of them, and the cause for the rest is not known. That table supplies the V and J calls and clone size; D and trimming were determined from the DNA. A total of roughly 150,000 clones appear in this sample, roughly 70% of them only once. The biggest ten clones account for 2.5% to 3.5% of the sample.

The cohort comprised approximately 700 healthy bone marrow donors. At the time of sampling, every cohort member was nominally healthy, though immune exposures that went unrecorded were likely present. The donor tested CMV seronegative, placing the donor among the roughly 400 seronegative members of the cohort. Every donor gave a peripheral blood sample, and the peripheral blood mononuclear cells from that sample were used for TCR beta sequencing. The Qiagen DNeasy Blood Extraction Kit was used to extract genomic DNA from the blood cell samples. CDR1 SGHDT and CDR2 YYEEEE are derived from the germline V gene. The junction carries 16 bases between V and J, which are trimmed by 3 bases and 6 bases respectively. CDR3 length: 15 amino acids, cysteine to phenylalanine. CDR3 DNA is the only sequence kept; it has 45 bases, read in frame from the first base.

The sequenced sample was PBMCs. This TCR was sampled from a male donor in good health and CMV-seronegative. The chain couples TRBV5-6 to TRBJ1-5, with TRBD1 perhaps the D gene, on 6 matching bases. At the DNA level, the sequence is TGTGCCAGCAGCTACTCGGACAGCGTAGGTCAGCCCCAGCATTTT. This encodes CASSYSDSVGQPQHF.